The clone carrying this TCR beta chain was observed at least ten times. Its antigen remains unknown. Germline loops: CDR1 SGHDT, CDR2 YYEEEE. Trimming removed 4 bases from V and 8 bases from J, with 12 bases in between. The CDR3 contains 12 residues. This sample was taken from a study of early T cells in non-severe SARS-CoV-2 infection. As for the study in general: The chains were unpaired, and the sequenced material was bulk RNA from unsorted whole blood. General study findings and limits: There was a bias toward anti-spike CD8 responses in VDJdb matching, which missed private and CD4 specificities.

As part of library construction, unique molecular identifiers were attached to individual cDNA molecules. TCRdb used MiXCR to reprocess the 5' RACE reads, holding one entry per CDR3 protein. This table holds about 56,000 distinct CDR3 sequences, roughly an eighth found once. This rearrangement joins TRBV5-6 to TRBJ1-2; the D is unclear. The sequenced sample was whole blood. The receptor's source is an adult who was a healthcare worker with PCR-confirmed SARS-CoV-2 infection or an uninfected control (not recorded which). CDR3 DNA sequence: TGTGCCAGCAGCCTCCCTACTGTGGGCTACACCTTC. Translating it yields CASSLPTVGYTF. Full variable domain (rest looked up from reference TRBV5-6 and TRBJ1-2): DAGVTQSPTHLIKTRGQQVTLRCSPKSGHDTVSWYQQALGQGPQFIFQYYEEEERQRGNFPDRFSGHQFPNYSSELNVNALLLGDSALYLCASSLPTVGYTFGSGTRLTVV.